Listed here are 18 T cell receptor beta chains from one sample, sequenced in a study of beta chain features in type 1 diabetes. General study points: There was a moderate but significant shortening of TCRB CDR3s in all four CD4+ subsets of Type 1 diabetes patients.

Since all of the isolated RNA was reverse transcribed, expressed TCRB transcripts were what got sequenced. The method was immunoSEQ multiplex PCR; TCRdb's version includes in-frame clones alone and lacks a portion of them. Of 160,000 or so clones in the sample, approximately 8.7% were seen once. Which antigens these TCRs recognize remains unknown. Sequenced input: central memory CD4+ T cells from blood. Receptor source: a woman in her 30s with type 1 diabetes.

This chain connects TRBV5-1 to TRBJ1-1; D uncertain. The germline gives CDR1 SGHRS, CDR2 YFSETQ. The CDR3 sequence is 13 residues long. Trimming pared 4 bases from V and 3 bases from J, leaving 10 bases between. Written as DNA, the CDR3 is TGCGCCAGCAGCCTGCAGGTGGACACTGAAGCTTTCTTT. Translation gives CASSLQVDTEAFF. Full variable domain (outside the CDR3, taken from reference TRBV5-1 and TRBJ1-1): KAGVTQTPRYLIKTRGQQVTLSCSPISGHRSVSWYQQTPGQGLQFLFEYFSETQRNKGNFPGRFSGRQFSNSRSEMNVSTLELGDSALYLCASSLQVDTEAFFGQGTRLTVV.

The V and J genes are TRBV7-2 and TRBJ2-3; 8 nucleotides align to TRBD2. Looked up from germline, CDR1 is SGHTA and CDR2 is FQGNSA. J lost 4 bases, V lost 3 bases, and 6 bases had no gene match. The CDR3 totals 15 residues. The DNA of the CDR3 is TGTGCCAGCAGCTTCGGGGGGGGCCTCGCAGATACGCAGTATTTT. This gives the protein CASSFGGGLADTQYF.

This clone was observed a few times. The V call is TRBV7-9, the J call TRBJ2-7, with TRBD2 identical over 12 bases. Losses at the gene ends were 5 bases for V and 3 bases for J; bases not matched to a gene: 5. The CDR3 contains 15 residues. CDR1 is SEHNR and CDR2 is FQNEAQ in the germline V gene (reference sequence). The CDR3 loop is CASSLRLAGVYEQYF. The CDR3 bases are TGTGCCAGCAGCCTAAGACTAGCGGGAGTCTACGAGCAGTACTTC.

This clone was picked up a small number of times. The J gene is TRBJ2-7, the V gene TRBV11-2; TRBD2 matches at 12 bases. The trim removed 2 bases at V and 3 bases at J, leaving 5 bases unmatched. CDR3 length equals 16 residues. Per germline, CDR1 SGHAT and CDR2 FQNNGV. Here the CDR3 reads CASSLTPTSGSYEQYF. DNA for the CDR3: TGTGCCAGCAGCTTAACCCCGACTAGCGGGAGCTACGAGCAGTACTTC.

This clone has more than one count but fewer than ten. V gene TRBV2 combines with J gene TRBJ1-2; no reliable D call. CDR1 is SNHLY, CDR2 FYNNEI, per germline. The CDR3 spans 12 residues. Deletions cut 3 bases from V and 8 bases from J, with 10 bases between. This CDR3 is CASSESQTGYTF. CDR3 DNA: TGTGCCAGCAGTGAGTCCCAAACAGGCTACACCTTC.

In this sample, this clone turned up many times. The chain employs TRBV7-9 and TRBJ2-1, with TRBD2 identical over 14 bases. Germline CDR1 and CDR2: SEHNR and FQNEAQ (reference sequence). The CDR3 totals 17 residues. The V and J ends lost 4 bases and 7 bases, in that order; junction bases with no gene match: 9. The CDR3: CASSSQRGLAGVNEQFF. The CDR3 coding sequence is TGTGCCAGCAGCTCCCAGCGGGGACTAGCGGGAGTGAATGAGCAGTTCTTC.

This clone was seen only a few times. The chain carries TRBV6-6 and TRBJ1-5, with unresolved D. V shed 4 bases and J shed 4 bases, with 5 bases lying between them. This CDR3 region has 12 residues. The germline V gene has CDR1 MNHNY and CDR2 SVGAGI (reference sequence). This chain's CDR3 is CASSSQNQPQHF. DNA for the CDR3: TGTGCCAGCAGTTCCCAAAATCAGCCCCAGCATTTT.

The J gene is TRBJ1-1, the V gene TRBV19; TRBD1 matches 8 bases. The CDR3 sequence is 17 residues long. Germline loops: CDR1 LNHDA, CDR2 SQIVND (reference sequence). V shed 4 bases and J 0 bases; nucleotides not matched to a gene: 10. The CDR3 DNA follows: TGTGCCAGTAGTACCCGAACAGGGGGAAGGGTGAACACTGAAGCTTTCTTT. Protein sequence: CASSTRTGGRVNTEAFF.

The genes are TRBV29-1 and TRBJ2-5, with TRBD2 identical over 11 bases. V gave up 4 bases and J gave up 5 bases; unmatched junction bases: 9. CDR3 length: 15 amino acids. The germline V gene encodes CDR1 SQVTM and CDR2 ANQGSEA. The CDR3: CSVVPTSGSGETQYF. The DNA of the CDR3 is TGCAGCGTTGTCCCTACTAGCGGGAGCGGGGAGACCCAGTACTTC.

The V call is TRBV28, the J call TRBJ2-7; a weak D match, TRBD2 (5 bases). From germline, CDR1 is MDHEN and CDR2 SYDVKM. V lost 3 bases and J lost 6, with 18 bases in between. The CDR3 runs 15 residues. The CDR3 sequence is CASSFPGSPLSEQYF. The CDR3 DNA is TGTGCCAGCAGTTTCCCGGGATCACCTCTCAGCGAGCAGTACTTC.

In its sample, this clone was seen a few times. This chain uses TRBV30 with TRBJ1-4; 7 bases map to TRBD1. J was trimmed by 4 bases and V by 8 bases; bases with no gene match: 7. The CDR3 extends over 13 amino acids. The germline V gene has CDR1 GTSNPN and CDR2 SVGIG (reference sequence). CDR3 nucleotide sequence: TGTGCCATAATCTACAGGGGTAATGAAAAACTGTTTTTT. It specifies CAIIYRGNEKLFF.

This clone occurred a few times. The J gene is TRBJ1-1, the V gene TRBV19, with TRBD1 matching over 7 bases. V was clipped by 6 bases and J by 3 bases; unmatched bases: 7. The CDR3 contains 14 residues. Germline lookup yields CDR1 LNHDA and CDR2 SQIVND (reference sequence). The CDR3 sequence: CASSQIDRDTEAFF. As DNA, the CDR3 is TGTGCCAGTAGCCAGATCGACAGGGACACTGAAGCTTTCTTT.

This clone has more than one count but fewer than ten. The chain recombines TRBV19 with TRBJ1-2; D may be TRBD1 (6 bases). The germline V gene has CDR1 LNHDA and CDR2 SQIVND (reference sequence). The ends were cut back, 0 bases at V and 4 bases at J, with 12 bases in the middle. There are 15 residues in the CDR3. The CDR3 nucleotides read TGTGCCAGTAGTATAGAACGGGGGGCGAGCTATGGCTACACCTTC. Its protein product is CASSIERGASYGYTF.

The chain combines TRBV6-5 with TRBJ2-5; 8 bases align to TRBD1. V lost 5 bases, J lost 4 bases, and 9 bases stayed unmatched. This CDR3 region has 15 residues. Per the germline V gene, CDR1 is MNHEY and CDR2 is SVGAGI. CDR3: CASSGDRIQGETQYF. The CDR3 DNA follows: TGTGCCAGCAGTGGGGACAGGATCCAGGGAGAGACCCAGTACTTC.

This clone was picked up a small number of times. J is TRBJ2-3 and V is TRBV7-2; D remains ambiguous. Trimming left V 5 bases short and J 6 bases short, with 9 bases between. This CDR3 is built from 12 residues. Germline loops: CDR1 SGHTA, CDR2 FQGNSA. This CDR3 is CASSQYGDTQYF. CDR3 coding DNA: TGTGCCAGCAGCCAGTACGGGGATACGCAGTATTTT.

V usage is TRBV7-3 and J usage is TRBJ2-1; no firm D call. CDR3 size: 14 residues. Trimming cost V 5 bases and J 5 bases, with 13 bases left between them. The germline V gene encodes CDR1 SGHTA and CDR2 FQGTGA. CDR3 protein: CASSQSGENNEQFF. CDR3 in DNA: TGTGCCAGCAGCCAATCGGGTGAAAACAATGAGCAGTTCTTC.

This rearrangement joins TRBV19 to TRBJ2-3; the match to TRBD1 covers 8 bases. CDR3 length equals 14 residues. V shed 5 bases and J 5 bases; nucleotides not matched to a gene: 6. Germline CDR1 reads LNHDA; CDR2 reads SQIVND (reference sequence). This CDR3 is CASSGDRGRDTQYF. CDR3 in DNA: TGTGCCAGTAGTGGCGACAGGGGACGAGATACGCAGTATTTT.

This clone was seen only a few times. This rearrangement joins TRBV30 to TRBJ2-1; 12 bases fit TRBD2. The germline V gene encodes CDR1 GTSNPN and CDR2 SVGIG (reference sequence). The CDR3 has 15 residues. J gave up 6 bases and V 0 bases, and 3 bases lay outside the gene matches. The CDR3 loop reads CAWSVGLAGSNEQFF. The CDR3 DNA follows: TGTGCCTGGAGTGTCGGACTAGCGGGATCCAATGAGCAGTTCTTC.